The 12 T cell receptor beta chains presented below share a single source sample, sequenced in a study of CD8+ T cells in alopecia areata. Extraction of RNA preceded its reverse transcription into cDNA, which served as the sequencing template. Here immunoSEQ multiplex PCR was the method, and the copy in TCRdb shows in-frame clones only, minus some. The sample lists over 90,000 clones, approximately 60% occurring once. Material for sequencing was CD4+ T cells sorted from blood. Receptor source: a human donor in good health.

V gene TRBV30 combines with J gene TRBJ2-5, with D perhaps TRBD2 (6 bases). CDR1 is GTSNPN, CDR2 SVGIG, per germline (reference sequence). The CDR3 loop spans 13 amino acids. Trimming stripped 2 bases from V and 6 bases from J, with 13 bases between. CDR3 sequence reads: CAWSLAGRQTQYF. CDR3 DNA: TGTGCCTGGAGTCTTGCAGGGAGGCAGACCCAGTACTTC.

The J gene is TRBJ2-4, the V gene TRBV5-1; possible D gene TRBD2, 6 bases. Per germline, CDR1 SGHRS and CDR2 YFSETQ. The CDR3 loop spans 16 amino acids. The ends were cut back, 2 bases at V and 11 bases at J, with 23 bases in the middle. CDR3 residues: CASSFQTGDGEGVQYF. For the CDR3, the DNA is TGCGCCAGCAGCTTCCAGACGGGGGATGGGGAAGGTGTTCAGTACTTC.

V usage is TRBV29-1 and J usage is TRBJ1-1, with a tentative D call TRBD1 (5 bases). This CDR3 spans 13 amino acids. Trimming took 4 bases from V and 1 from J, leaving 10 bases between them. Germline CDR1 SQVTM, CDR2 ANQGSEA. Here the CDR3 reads CSVVRTPNTEAFF. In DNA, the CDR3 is TGCAGCGTTGTCAGGACACCGAACACTGAAGCTTTCTTT.

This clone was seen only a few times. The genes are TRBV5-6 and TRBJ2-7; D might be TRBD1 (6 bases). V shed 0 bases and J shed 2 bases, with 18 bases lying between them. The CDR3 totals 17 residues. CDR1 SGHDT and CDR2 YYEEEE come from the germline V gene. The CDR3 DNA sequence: TGTGCCAGCAGCTTGGCCAAGTTAAAAGCAGGGGCCTACGAGCAGTACTTC. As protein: CASSLAKLKAGAYEQYF.

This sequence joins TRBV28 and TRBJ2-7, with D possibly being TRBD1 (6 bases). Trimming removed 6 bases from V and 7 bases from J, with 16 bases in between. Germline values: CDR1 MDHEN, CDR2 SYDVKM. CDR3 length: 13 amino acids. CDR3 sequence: CASSTGQLREQYF. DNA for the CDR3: TGTGCCAGCAGCACGGGACAACTGAGGGAGCAGTACTTC.

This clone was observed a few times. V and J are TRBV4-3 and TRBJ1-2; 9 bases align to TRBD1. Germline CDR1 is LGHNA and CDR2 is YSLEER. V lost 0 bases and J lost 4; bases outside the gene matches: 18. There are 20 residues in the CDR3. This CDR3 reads CASSQDLTGQGLSAIYGYTF. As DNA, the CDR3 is TGCGCCAGCAGCCAAGATTTAACGGGACAGGGTCTGTCGGCGATCTATGGCTACACCTTC.

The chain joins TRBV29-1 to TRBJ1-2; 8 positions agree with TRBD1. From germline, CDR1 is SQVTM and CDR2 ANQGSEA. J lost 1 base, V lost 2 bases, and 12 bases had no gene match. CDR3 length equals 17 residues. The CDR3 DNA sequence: TGCAGCGTTGAACACGGTCAGGGGGCCCAGGATAACTATGGCTACACCTTC. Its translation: CSVEHGQGAQDNYGYTF.

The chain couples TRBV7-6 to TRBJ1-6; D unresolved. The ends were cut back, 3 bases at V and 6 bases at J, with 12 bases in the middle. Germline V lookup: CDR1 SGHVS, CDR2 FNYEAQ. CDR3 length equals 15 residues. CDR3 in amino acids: CASSLLTPVNSPLHF. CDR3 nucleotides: TGTGCCAGCAGCTTGCTAACACCGGTTAATTCACCCCTCCACTTT.

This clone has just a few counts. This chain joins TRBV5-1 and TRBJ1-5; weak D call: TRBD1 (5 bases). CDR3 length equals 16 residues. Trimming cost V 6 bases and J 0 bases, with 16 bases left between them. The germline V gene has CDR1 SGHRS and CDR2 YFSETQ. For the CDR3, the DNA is TGCGCCAGCAAGTGGACACCGCTTTATAGCAATCAGCCCCAGCATTTT. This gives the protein CASKWTPLYSNQPQHF.

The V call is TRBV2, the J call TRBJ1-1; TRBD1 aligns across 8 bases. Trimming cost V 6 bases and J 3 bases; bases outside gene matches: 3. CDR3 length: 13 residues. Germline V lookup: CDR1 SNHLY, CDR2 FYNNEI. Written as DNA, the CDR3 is TGTGCCAGCAGGACAGGGGTCGACACTGAAGCTTTCTTT. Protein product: CASRTGVDTEAFF.

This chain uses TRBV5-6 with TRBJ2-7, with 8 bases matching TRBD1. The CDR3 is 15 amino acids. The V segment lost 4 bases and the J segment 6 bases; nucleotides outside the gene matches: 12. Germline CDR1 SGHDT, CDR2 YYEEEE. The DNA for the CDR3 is TGTGCCAGCAGCCCAACCGGGACAGGAATCCTCGAGCAGTACTTC. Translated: CASSPTGTGILEQYF.

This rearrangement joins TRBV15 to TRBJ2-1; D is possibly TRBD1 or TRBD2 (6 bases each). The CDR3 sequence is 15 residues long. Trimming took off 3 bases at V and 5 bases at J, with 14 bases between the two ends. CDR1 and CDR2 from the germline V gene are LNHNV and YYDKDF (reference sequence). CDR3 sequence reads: CATSREGTNNNEQFF. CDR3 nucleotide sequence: TGTGCCACCAGCAGGGAGGGGACAAATAACAATGAGCAGTTCTTC.